Below, 19 T cell receptor beta chains from the same sample are listed, as sequenced in a study of T cell repertoires in cytomegalovirus infection. Their target antigens are unknown. One entry per CDR3 protein results from TCRdb running MiXCR on the reads. The sample has about 570,000 distinct CDR3 sequences; over 35% are singletons. The sample consisted of cultured PBMCs, taken from culture after CMV antigen stimulation. The receptors originated from a human donor in good health (CMV status not recorded). Some clones in this sample may be carry-over from other donors' samples.

This clonotype was seen more than once but under ten times. The V and J genes are TRBV27 and TRBJ2-5; D may be TRBD1 (6 bases). Per germline, CDR1 MNHEY and CDR2 SMNVEV (reference sequence). V shed 5 bases and J shed 5 bases, with 12 bases lying between them. This CDR3 spans 13 amino acids. CDR3 DNA: TGTGCCAGCAGTCCCACAGGGTCCGAGACCCAGTACTTC. Translation: CASSPTGSETQYF.

The table lists this clonotype with a few counts. Written as DNA, the CDR3 is TGTGCCAGCAGCCCAAGGCCGATCTCTGGAAACACCATATATTTT. Encoded protein: CASSPRPISGNTIYF. The chain is built from TRBV7-2 and TRBJ1-3, with no clear D. Germline V lookup: CDR1 SGHTA, CDR2 FQGNSA. This CDR3 has 15 amino acids. V lost 5 bases and J 0 bases, leaving 11 bases between the germline ends.

The rearrangement joins TRBV6-6 to TRBJ1-5, with a weak D call TRBD1 (6 bases). This CDR3 is 17 amino acids long. V lost 6 bases to trimming and J lost 1 base, with 19 bases between them. Germline values: CDR1 MNHNY, CDR2 SVGAGI (reference sequence). In nucleotides, the CDR3 is TGTGCCAGCAGGTTTAATGGGAAAGGGGGGAGCAATCAGCCCCAGCATTTT. As protein: CASRFNGKGGSNQPQHF.

This clonotype showed up just once. The V and J genes are TRBV6-2 or TRBV6-3 and TRBJ1-1; weak D call: TRBD1 (6 bases). This CDR3 spans 12 amino acids. With 4 bases removed from V and 9 bases from J, the gap between germline ends came to 12 bases. Looked up from germline, CDR1 is MNHEY and CDR2 is SVGEGT. The CDR3, as DNA: TGTGCCAGCAGTTTCGGACAGCTTAAAGCTTTCTTT. Protein: CASSFGQLKAFF.

Here the CDR3 reads CASSQERSQGRQPQHF. In DNA form, the CDR3 reads TGCGCCAGCAGCCAAGAGAGGTCACAGGGGAGACAGCCCCAGCATTTT. The J gene is TRBJ1-5, the V gene TRBV4-1; 7 bases are shared with TRBD1. The trim removed 0 bases at V and 7 bases at J, leaving 9 bases unmatched. This CDR3 is built from 16 residues. Germline assignment: CDR1 MGHRA and CDR2 YSYEKL.

The genes are TRBV7-6 and TRBJ1-5; D is perhaps TRBD1 (6 bases). Looked up from germline, CDR1 is SGHVS and CDR2 is FNYEAQ. V lost 1 base and J lost 4, with 11 bases in between. The CDR3 extends over 15 amino acids. The CDR3 loop is CASSLGTVINQPQHF. CDR3 DNA sequence: TGTGCCAGCAGCTTAGGGACAGTCATTAATCAGCCCCAGCATTTT. Using reference TRBV7-6 and TRBJ1-5 for the parts outside the CDR3, the full variable domain is GAGVSQSPRYKVTKRGQDVALRCDPISGHVSLYWYRQALGQGPEFLTYFNYEAQQDKSGLPNDRFSAERPEGSISTLTIQRTEQRDSAMYRCASSLGTVINQPQHFGDGTRLSIL.

This clonotype came up many times. The chain is built from TRBV12-3 or TRBV12-4 and TRBJ1-1; D gene ambiguous. The CDR3 is made up of 12 amino acids. V lost 6 bases and J lost 1, with 6 bases in between. The CDR3 here is CASSSGNTEAFF. The DNA for the CDR3 is TGTGCCAGCAGCTCGGGGAACACTGAAGCTTTCTTT.

This clonotype was seen a handful of times. The V and J genes are TRBV7-2 and TRBJ2-7; D is unresolved. Germline V gene lookup returns CDR1 SGHTA and CDR2 FQGNSA. V was clipped by 3 bases and J by 5 bases, with 8 bases between them. This CDR3 is 12 amino acids long. This chain's CDR3 is CASSFSSHEQYF. The CDR3, as DNA: TGTGCCAGCAGCTTCTCAAGCCACGAGCAGTACTTC.

The genes are TRBV4-1 and TRBJ1-1; 12 bases match TRBD1. Trimming cost V 4 bases and J 3 bases; bases outside gene matches: 9. Germline lookup yields CDR1 MGHRA and CDR2 YSYEKL. This CDR3 comprises 17 residues. CDR3 DNA sequence: TGCGCCAGCAGCCCAGGGGGACAGGGGGCGTGGGACACTGAAGCTTTCTTT. This codes for CASSPGGQGAWDTEAFF.

This clonotype was picked up one time. The chain links TRBV12-3 or TRBV12-4 to TRBJ2-1; 11 bases are a match to TRBD2. The CDR3 extends over 13 amino acids. Germline trimming cut 6 bases from V and 9 bases from J; bases unmatched to any gene: 4. Here the CDR3 DNA reads TGTGCCAGCAGACTAGCGGGAGAGAGTGAGCAGTTCTTC. Protein: CASRLAGESEQFF.

The chain recombines TRBV12-3 or TRBV12-4 with TRBJ1-5; no reliable D call. V was shortened by 2 bases and J by 0 bases, with 29 bases between the two germline ends. This CDR3 spans 22 amino acids. CDR3 in amino acids: CASSLPPKIHSDRYYSNQPQHF. The CDR3 DNA sequence: TGTGCCAGCAGTTTACCCCCAAAGATACACTCAGACCGGTATTATAGCAATCAGCCCCAGCATTTT.

This clonotype was counted many times. This chain connects TRBV7-2 to TRBJ2-1, with 8 positions matching TRBD2. The CDR3 has 14 amino acids. In germline, CDR1 is SGHTA, CDR2 FQGNSA. Unmatched junction bases numbered 16, after V lost 6 bases and J lost 15 bases. CDR3 in DNA: TGTGCCAGCAGTCCCCCGGGGGGGCGTCCCCAGCGGTTCTTC. Protein: CASSPPGGRPQRFF.

The rearrangement uses TRBV11-2 and TRBJ2-2, with 8 nucleotides matching TRBD2. Germline-derived CDR1 and CDR2 are SGHAT and FQNNGV. The CDR3 extends over 17 amino acids. V dropped 0 bases and J dropped 7; count of bases not matched to a gene: 10. The CDR3 DNA reads as TGTGCCAGCAGCTTAGATCTCTCGGGGGGGCAACTCGGGGAGCTGTTTTTT. Translation gives CASSLDLSGGQLGELFF.

CDR3 loop: CASSLKTGAGQPQHF. CDR3 nucleotide sequence: TGTGCCAGCAGTCTCAAGACTGGGGCCGGTCAGCCCCAGCATTTT. This rearrangement joins TRBV27 to TRBJ1-5; D is perhaps TRBD1 (5 bases). Trimming left V 5 bases short and J 6 bases short, with 17 bases between. Per germline, CDR1 MNHEY and CDR2 SMNVEV (reference sequence). This CDR3 is built from 15 residues.

This clonotype was observed a handful of times. The chain uses TRBV4-2 and TRBJ1-2, with a possible D match to TRBD1 (6 bases). Germline lookup yields CDR1 LGHNA and CDR2 YNFKEQ. This CDR3 contains 16 residues. V gave up 3 bases and J gave up 3 bases, with 17 bases separating them. Here the CDR3 DNA reads TGTGCCAGCAGCCACCAACGACAGGCGAGGGACTATGGCTACACCTTC. Residues: CASSHQRQARDYGYTF.

This clonotype was recorded many times. The rearrangement joins TRBV18 to TRBJ1-1, with 7 nucleotides matching TRBD1. Trimming cost V 8 bases and J 0 bases; bases outside gene matches: 3. CDR3 length equals 13 residues. The germline CDR1 and CDR2 sequences are KGHSH and LQKENI. The CDR3 sequence is CASRDSMNTEAFF. DNA of the CDR3: TGTGCCAGCCGGGACAGCATGAACACTGAAGCTTTCTTT.

The rearrangement uses TRBV2 and TRBJ1-5; D remains unclear. The CDR3 loop spans 13 amino acids. Trimming stripped 7 bases from V and 6 bases from J, with 13 bases between. Germline V gene lookup returns CDR1 SNHLY and CDR2 FYNNEI. The CDR3 nucleotides are TGTGCCAGCATCGGGGAGAACGGTCAGCCCCAGCATTTT. This gives the protein CASIGENGQPQHF.

This clonotype has more than one count but fewer than ten. V is TRBV12-3 or TRBV12-4 and J is TRBJ2-3, with 10 nucleotides matching TRBD2. J gave up 5 bases and V 3 bases, and 2 bases lay outside the gene matches. This CDR3 is built from 14 residues. The CDR3, as DNA: TGTGCCAGCAGTTTCTGGACTAGCGGAGATACGCAGTATTTT. Translating it yields CASSFWTSGDTQYF.

This clonotype has only a few counts. This sequence joins TRBV7-8 and TRBJ2-7, with unresolved D. The V and J ends lost 5 bases and 7 bases respectively, with 12 bases between them. Germline CDR1 is SGHVS and CDR2 is FQNEAQ. CDR3 length: 12 residues. CDR3 region: CASSLSLREQYF. The CDR3 nucleotides are TGTGCCAGCAGCCTATCCTTGAGAGAGCAGTACTTC.